Below, one TCR beta chain is given with its context. This CDR3 is 15 amino acids long. Looked up from germline, CDR1 is MNHEY and CDR2 is SMNVEV (reference sequence). V was trimmed by 3 bases and J by 3 bases, leaving 15 bases between them. This sample is drawn from a study of identical twins. The cDNA had a unique molecular identifier and a template-switch universal primer site. TCRdb re-called the 5' RACE reads through MiXCR, storing one row per CDR3 protein. The sample consists of roughly 220,000 distinct CDR3 sequences, 6.5% of them appearing once. This same sample was also taken into another study, of T cells expressing NK-cell markers. That source adds: In a few donors, these clonotypes also led the CD3+CD56-NKG2C+ fraction.

The source is a woman between 18 and 29 years old in good health. The specimen sequenced was CD8+ T cells sorted from blood. V and J are TRBV27 and TRBJ2-7; D may correspond to TRBD1 or TRBD2 (5 bases each). This CDR3 reads CASSFTTARGYEQYF. CDR3 sequence (DNA): TGTGCCAGCAGTTTTACGACAGCCCGGGGCTACGAGCAGTACTTC.